This TCR beta chain was captured by sequencing in a study of shared clonotypes between healthy human individuals. Splitting of each subset's genomic DNA was done evenly across several immunoSEQ plates. Clones were sequenced by immunoSEQ multiplex PCR, and TCRdb holds only the in-frame ones, with some missing. The data hold under 750,000 clones, with 72% observed a single time. Each donor was a Caucasian adult residing in Nashville, Tennessee. On this clone itself: As yet, its antigen is unknown.

Whole-study findings and limits: Only blood underwent sampling, and tissue repertoires likely differ.

This clonotype was obtained from a woman under 40 in good health. Sequencing was performed on memory CD4+ T cells sorted from blood. Subset defined: CD45RA-negative fraction.

CDR3 bases: TGCAGCGTTGAAGGGGGAGAACGGGAGGGCCTCTACGAGCAGTACTTC. Its protein is CSVEGGEREGLYEQYF. V gene TRBV29-1 combines with J gene TRBJ2-5; TRBD2 matches 8 bases. Gene TRBJ2-7 matches the end of the DNA better, so the J call may be wrong. Germline V gene lookup returns CDR1 SQVTM and CDR2 ANQGSEA. The CDR3 length is 16 residues.